A single sample gave rise to the 13 T cell receptor beta chains below, sequenced in a study of blood T cells in healthy people across ages. For the second PCR, which ran for roughly 7 to 11 cycles, a sample-barcoded 5' primer and a J-beta primer mix were used. Via MiXCR, TCRdb re-called the 5' RACE reads, giving one row per CDR3 protein. The sample has about 970,000 distinct CDR3 sequences, 51% seen once. Sequenced sample: blood. All receptors come from a woman between 55 and 75 years old in good health.

V usage is TRBV3-1 and J usage is TRBJ2-7; maybe TRBD2 (6 bases). This CDR3 is built from 13 residues. Germline assignment: CDR1 LGHDT and CDR2 YNNKEL (reference sequence). Trimming pared 1 base from V and 5 bases from J, leaving 9 bases between. The CDR3 protein is CASSQGDWNEQYF. Written as DNA, the CDR3 is TGTGCCAGCAGCCAAGGGGACTGGAACGAGCAGTACTTC.

This sequence joins TRBV27 and TRBJ1-2; D may be TRBD1 (6 bases). This CDR3 region has 14 residues. V lost 5 bases, J lost 4 bases, and 14 bases lay in between. Germline assignment: CDR1 MNHEY and CDR2 SMNVEV (reference sequence). In nucleotides, the CDR3 is TGTGCCAGCAGTAGCCTGGGGGGCCTCTATGGCTACACCTTC. This encodes CASSSLGGLYGYTF.

The V call is TRBV7-2, the J call TRBJ2-7; the D is unclear. V was pared by 2 bases and J by 10 bases, with 15 bases between. Germline lookup yields CDR1 SGHTA and CDR2 FQGNSA. This CDR3 is 13 amino acids long. The CDR3 loop is CASSLSLDGGQYF. Written as DNA, the CDR3 is TGTGCCAGCAGCTTAAGTCTGGACGGCGGCCAGTACTTC.

The table lists this clonotype with a few counts. The chain carries TRBV6-2 or TRBV6-3 and TRBJ2-7; the D gene could be TRBD1 or TRBD2 (6 bases each). Germline assignment: CDR1 MNHEY and CDR2 SVGEGT. This CDR3 spans 14 amino acids. Trimming cost V 4 bases and J 3 bases, with 13 bases left between them. The CDR3 DNA reads as TGTGCCAGCAGTTTGGAGGGGGGCCTCTACGAGCAGTACTTC. Translating it yields CASSLEGGLYEQYF.

The gene calls are TRBV20-1 and TRBJ2-5; D is uncertain. Trimming cost V 0 bases and J 2 bases, with 7 bases left between them. The V gene's germline CDR1 is DFQATT and CDR2 SNEGSKA (reference sequence). The CDR3 has 13 amino acids. The CDR3 is CSARDDVQETQYF. DNA for the CDR3: TGCAGTGCTAGAGATGATGTTCAAGAGACCCAGTACTTC.

This clonotype was seen more than once but under ten times. The chain links TRBV5-1 to TRBJ2-1; 15 bases map to TRBD2. Per germline, CDR1 SGHRS and CDR2 YFSETQ. The junction had 12 bases not matched to a gene; V was cut back by 3 bases and J by 8 bases. CDR3 length: 18 amino acids. DNA for the CDR3: TGCGCCAGCAGCTGGGGACTAGCGGGGGGAAGAATAGTCGATGAGCAGTTCTTC. Translation: CASSWGLAGGRIVDEQFF.

This clonotype was counted only a few times. The chain carries TRBV20-1 and TRBJ1-6; D may be TRBD1 (5 bases). The germline V and J ends were trimmed by 8 bases and 7 bases, with 12 bases remaining between them. The germline gives CDR1 DFQATT, CDR2 SNEGSKA (reference sequence). The CDR3 sequence is 12 residues long. The CDR3 nucleotides read TGCAGTCGAGGGGTGGGAAATTCACCCCTCCACTTT. It translates to CSRGVGNSPLHF.

This clonotype was observed a few times. This chain connects TRBV3-1 to TRBJ2-7; no definite D call. The ends were cut back, 1 base at V and 5 bases at J, with 9 bases in the middle. Germline V gene lookup returns CDR1 LGHDT and CDR2 YNNKEL (reference sequence). This CDR3 is 13 amino acids long. The CDR3 spells CASSQGSGHEQYF. CDR3 nucleotides: TGTGCCAGCAGCCAAGGATCAGGACACGAGCAGTACTTC.

This clonotype was seen more than once but under ten times. The chain couples TRBV7-2 to TRBJ2-3; D gene unclear. The CDR3 totals 17 residues. The V gene's germline CDR1 is SGHTA and CDR2 FQGNSA. V was trimmed by 2 bases and J by 2 bases, leaving 17 bases between them. The CDR3 is CASSLRLDHIFTDTQYF. The CDR3 DNA sequence: TGTGCCAGCAGCTTAAGACTCGACCATATATTCACAGATACGCAGTATTTT.

This clonotype has a handful of counts. This chain uses TRBV29-1 with TRBJ2-1; maybe TRBD1 (6 bases). Trimming stripped 4 bases from V and 1 base from J, with 14 bases between. Germline CDR1 SQVTM, CDR2 ANQGSEA. There are 15 residues in the CDR3. The CDR3 here is CSVGAGAKSYNEQFF. CDR3 coding DNA: TGCAGCGTTGGGGCAGGGGCGAAGTCCTACAATGAGCAGTTCTTC.

The sample holds many counts of this clonotype. V is TRBV15 and J is TRBJ1-5; possible D gene TRBD1, 5 bases. The CDR3 sequence is 15 residues long. Trimming took off 3 bases at V and 4 bases at J, with 13 bases between the two ends. Germline CDR1 is LNHNV and CDR2 is YYDKDF (reference sequence). CDR3 sequence reads: CATSRTGTFNQPQHF. The DNA of the CDR3 is TGTGCCACCAGCAGGACCGGGACCTTTAATCAGCCCCAGCATTTT.

The chain links TRBV4-2 to TRBJ2-1; 7 bases match TRBD1. The CDR3 is made up of 13 amino acids. The V gene's germline CDR1 is LGHNA and CDR2 YNFKEQ. With 0 bases clipped from V and 13 bases from J, the junction kept 6 bases outside the gene matches. As DNA, the CDR3 is TGTGCCAGCAGCCAAGATGCAGGGGGTCTCCAGTTCTTC. Protein: CASSQDAGGLQFF.

This rearrangement joins TRBV7-6 to TRBJ1-1; D may be TRBD1 (6 bases). V was shortened by 4 bases and J by 0 bases, with 21 bases between the two germline ends. The CDR3 runs 18 residues. Germline values: CDR1 SGHVS, CDR2 FNYEAQ. The CDR3 DNA reads as TGTGCCAGCAGCTATCGCCCAGACAGGAGATCTATGAACACTGAAGCTTTCTTT. This gives the protein CASSYRPDRRSMNTEAFF.